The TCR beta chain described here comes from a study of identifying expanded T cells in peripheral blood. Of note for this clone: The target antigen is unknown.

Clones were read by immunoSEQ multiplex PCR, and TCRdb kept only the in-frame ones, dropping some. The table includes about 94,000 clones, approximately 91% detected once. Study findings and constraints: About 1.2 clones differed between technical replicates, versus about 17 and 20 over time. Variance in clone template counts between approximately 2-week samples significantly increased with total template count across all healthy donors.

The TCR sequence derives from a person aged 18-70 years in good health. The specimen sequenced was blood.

CDR3 region: CASSYGNAGLYGYTF. The DNA for the CDR3 is TGTGCCAGCAGTTACGGGAACGCGGGGTTATATGGCTACACCTTC. The rearrangement links TRBV6-6 to TRBJ1-2, with unresolved D. The CDR3 extends over 15 amino acids. The V end was cut by 2 bases, the J end by 5 bases, with 15 bases between. CDR1 and CDR2 (germline): MNHNY, SVGAGI (reference sequence).